These 8 T cell receptor beta chains came from one sample sequenced in a study of blood T cell repertoires in COVID-19. The assay was immunoSEQ multiplex PCR, and TCRdb's table has in-frame clones only and misses some. Here the sample spans some 190,000 clones, 75% to 85% being singletons. Sequenced material: PBMCs or T cells enriched from blood (not recorded which). Receptors were obtained from a man between 25 and 39 years old with acute COVID-19.

CDR3: CASSTSGTGREQYF. Written as DNA, the CDR3 is TGTGCCAGCAGTACTTCCGGGACAGGGAGGGAGCAGTACTTC. The chain couples TRBV5-4 to TRBJ2-7, with 9 nucleotides matching TRBD1. Trimming removed 5 bases from V and 7 bases from J; junction bases left unmatched: 10. The CDR3 totals 14 residues. The germline V gene has CDR1 SGHNT and CDR2 YYREEE (reference sequence).

The chain uses TRBV7-2 and TRBJ1-1; 8 positions agree with TRBD1. V dropped 5 bases and J dropped 3; count of bases not matched to a gene: 5. Germline CDR1 is SGHTA and CDR2 is FQGNSA. The CDR3 extends over 14 amino acids. CDR3 in amino acids: CASSPGQGYTEAFF. The CDR3 coding sequence is TGTGCCAGCAGCCCCGGACAGGGATACACTGAAGCTTTCTTT. Complete variable domain (other parts from reference TRBV7-2 and TRBJ1-1): GAGVSQSPSNKVTEKGKDVELRCDPISGHTALYWYRQSLGQGLEFLIYFQGNSAPDKSGLPSDRFSAERTGGSVSTLTIQRTQQEDSAVYLCASSPGQGYTEAFFGQGTRLTVV.

The chain has TRBV25-1 and TRBJ2-1; 8 bases match TRBD1. Trimming removed 6 bases from V and 5 bases from J; junction bases left unmatched: 3. This CDR3 spans 13 amino acids. CDR1 MGHDK and CDR2 SYGVNS come from the germline V gene. For the CDR3, the DNA is TGTGCCAGCAGGACAGGGGCGGACAATGAGCAGTTCTTC. Its protein product is CASRTGADNEQFF.

The chain uses TRBV7-9 and TRBJ2-1; tentative D call: TRBD2 (6 bases). Trimming took 4 bases from V and 4 from J, leaving 11 bases between them. CDR3 length equals 14 residues. CDR1 is SEHNR and CDR2 is FQNEAQ in the germline V gene (reference sequence). The DNA for the CDR3 is TGTGCCAGCAGCTCGGGACTTCTTTACAATGAGCAGTTCTTC. This codes for CASSSGLLYNEQFF.

This chain connects TRBV3-1 (or the pseudogene TRBV3-2) to TRBJ2-7; TRBD1 matches 8 bases. From germline, CDR1 is LGHDT and CDR2 YNNKEL (reference sequence). V lost 2 bases, J lost 4 bases, and 10 bases stayed unmatched. This CDR3 has 16 amino acids. In DNA, the CDR3 is TGTGCCAGCAGCCAAAGTCTCGGACAGGGATTATACGAGCAGTACTTC. Amino acids: CASSQSLGQGLYEQYF.

CDR3 nucleotides: TGTGCCAGCAGTGAACTCCCGCGGGGGGTGGGGGAGCAGTTCTTC. It specifies CASSELPRGVGEQFF. The chain links TRBV6-1 to TRBJ2-1, with 8 bases lining up with TRBD2. V was pared by 2 bases and J by 10 bases, with 10 bases of the junction left unmatched. From germline, CDR1 is MNHNS and CDR2 SASEGT. The CDR3 length is 15 residues.

CDR3 residues: CASSLGQADQPQHF. CDR3 nucleotides: TGCGCCAGCAGCTTGGGGCAGGCTGATCAGCCCCAGCATTTT. The J gene is TRBJ1-5, the V gene TRBV5-1; the D is unclear. Trimming took off 0 bases at V and 5 bases at J, with 9 bases between the two ends. The CDR3 spans 14 residues. CDR1 is SGHRS and CDR2 is YFSETQ in the germline V gene.

The V call is TRBV2, the J call TRBJ2-1; 8 bases align to TRBD2. Per the germline V gene, CDR1 is SNHLY and CDR2 is FYNNEI. Trimming took 6 bases from V and 9 from J; bases not matched to a gene: 4. CDR3 length equals 12 residues. This CDR3 reads CASSPGGVEQFF. In DNA form, the CDR3 reads TGTGCCAGCAGCCCCGGGGGGGTTGAGCAGTTCTTC.